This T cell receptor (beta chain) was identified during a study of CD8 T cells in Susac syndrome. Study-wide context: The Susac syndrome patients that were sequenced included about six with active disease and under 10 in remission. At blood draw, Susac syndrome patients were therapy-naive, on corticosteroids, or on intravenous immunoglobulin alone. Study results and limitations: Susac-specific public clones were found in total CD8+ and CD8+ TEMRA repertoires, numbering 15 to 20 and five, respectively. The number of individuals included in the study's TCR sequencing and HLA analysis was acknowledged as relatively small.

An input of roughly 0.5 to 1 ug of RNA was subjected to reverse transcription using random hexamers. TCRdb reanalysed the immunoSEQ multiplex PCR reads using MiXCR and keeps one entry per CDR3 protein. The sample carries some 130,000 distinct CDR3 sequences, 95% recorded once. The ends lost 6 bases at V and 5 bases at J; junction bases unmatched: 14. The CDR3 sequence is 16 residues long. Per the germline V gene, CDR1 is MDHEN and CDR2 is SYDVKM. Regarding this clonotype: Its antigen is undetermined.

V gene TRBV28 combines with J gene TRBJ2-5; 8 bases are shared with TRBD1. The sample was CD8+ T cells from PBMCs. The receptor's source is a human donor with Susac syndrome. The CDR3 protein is CASRPGQGPPWETQYF. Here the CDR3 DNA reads TGTGCCAGCAGACCCGGACAGGGCCCACCTTGGGAGACCCAGTACTTC.